The next 28 T cell receptor beta chains were all read from a single sample in a study of T cell responses to AZD1222 COVID-19 vaccine. Repertoires were generated with immunoSEQ multiplex PCR, while TCRdb's copy carries only in-frame clones and drops some. The table has 170,000 or so clones, approximately 93% seen once. The input for sequencing was peripheral blood, taken on day 0 of AZD1222 vaccination. All receptors derive from an adult in good health.

The rearrangement joins TRBV19 to TRBJ1-4; D possibly corresponds to TRBD1 (5 bases). This CDR3 is built from 13 residues. V was trimmed by 5 bases and J by 5 bases, leaving 9 bases between them. In germline, CDR1 is LNHDA, CDR2 SQIVND (reference sequence). CDR3 sequence: CASSEGVNEKLFF. Here the CDR3 DNA reads TGTGCCAGTAGTGAAGGGGTGAATGAAAAACTGTTTTTT. The entire variable domain, with the rest obtained from reference TRBV19 and TRBJ1-4, is as follows: DGGITQSPKYLFRKEGQNVTLSCEQNLNHDAMYWYRQDPGQGLRLIYYSQIVNDFQKGDIAEGYSVSREKKESFPLTVTSAQKNPTAFYLCASSEGVNEKLFFGSGTQLSVL.

This clone was recorded a few times. CDR3 sequence reads: CASSLVPGTGYGYTF. The CDR3, as DNA: TGTGCCAGCAGCTTAGTTCCGGGAACCGGGTATGGCTACACCTTC. This rearrangement joins TRBV7-2 to TRBJ1-2, with D uncertain. The CDR3 length is 15 residues. Between the trimmed V and J ends, which lost 1 base and 5 bases, there was a span of 14 bases. Looked up from germline, CDR1 is SGHTA and CDR2 is FQGNSA.

The chain recombines TRBV7-2 with TRBJ1-6; unclear D gene. Germline values: CDR1 SGHTA, CDR2 FQGNSA. The CDR3 consists of 16 residues. V was pared by 5 bases and J by 5 bases, with 16 bases between. The CDR3 protein is CASSPRLGHNNSPLHF. The CDR3 DNA is TGTGCCAGCAGCCCTCGCTTAGGCCACAATAATTCACCCCTCCACTTT.

The genes are TRBV7-8 and TRBJ1-5; D possibly corresponds to TRBD1 (5 bases). Germline V lookup: CDR1 SGHVS, CDR2 FQNEAQ. V shed 11 bases and J shed 3 bases, with 14 bases lying between them. The CDR3 sequence is 13 residues long. In DNA form, the CDR3 reads TGTGCCGGGTCTCAGGGAGCCAATCAGCCCCAGCATTTT. Translation: CAGSQGANQPQHF.

In this sample, this clone turned up once. This rearrangement joins TRBV6-5 to TRBJ1-6; TRBD1 agrees at 7 bases. Germline V gene data show CDR1 as MNHEY and CDR2 as SVGAGI. V gave up 8 bases and J gave up 12 bases; unmatched junction bases: 7. The CDR3 sequence is 12 residues long. In nucleotides, the CDR3 is TGTGCCAGCTTAGGGTCAGGGGGACCCCTCCACTTT. Translating it yields CASLGSGGPLHF.

In DNA form, the CDR3 reads TGCGCCAGCAGCTGGGGGACTATTAACACCGGGGAGCTGTTTTTT. Protein: CASSWGTINTGELFF. The chain uses TRBV5-1 and TRBJ2-2, with 7 bases aligning to TRBD2. V lost 3 bases and J lost 2; bases outside the gene matches: 4. There are 15 residues in the CDR3. Looked up from germline, CDR1 is SGHRS and CDR2 is YFSETQ.

The chain recombines TRBV7-9 with TRBJ1-2; no clear D gene. This CDR3 is built from 12 residues. V lost 2 bases and J lost 5, with 6 bases in between. Per the germline V gene, CDR1 is SEHNR and CDR2 is FQNEAQ (reference sequence). CDR3 coding DNA: TGTGCCAGCAGCTTAAGCCTATATGGCTACACCTTC. Translating gives CASSLSLYGYTF.

This chain connects TRBV2 to TRBJ1-2; D gene unclear. The germline V gene has CDR1 SNHLY and CDR2 FYNNEI. With 1 base removed from V and 4 bases from J, the gap between germline ends came to 13 bases. This CDR3 comprises 15 residues. CDR3 region: CASSEGLGKSYGYTF. In DNA, the CDR3 is TGTGCCAGCAGTGAAGGGTTGGGCAAGTCCTATGGCTACACCTTC.

The genes are TRBV5-4 and TRBJ1-1, with 8 bases fitting TRBD1. Germline V gene data show CDR1 as SGHNT and CDR2 as YYREEE (reference sequence). The CDR3 spans 15 residues. The V and J ends lost 7 bases and 0 bases, in that order; junction bases with no gene match: 8. The CDR3 loop is CASGISGGMNTEAFF. The CDR3 bases are TGTGCCAGCGGAATTTCAGGGGGCATGAACACTGAAGCTTTCTTT. The full variable domain, rest sourced from reference TRBV5-4 and TRBJ1-1, is ETGVTQSPTHLIKTRGQQVTLRCSSQSGHNTVSWYQQALGQGPQFIFQYYREEENGRGNFPPRFSGLQFPNYSSELNVNALELDDSALYLCASGISGGMNTEAFFGQGTRLTVV.

This chain joins TRBV9 and TRBJ2-2, with no clear D. The CDR3 is 13 amino acids. Trimming removed 0 bases from V and 7 bases from J, with 7 bases in between. Germline CDR1 SGDLS, CDR2 YYNGEE. CDR3 coding DNA: TGTGCCAGCAGCGTAGAACCGGGCGGGGAGCTGTTTTTT. Protein sequence: CASSVEPGGELFF.

The chain links TRBV11-2 to TRBJ2-7, with D maybe TRBD1 (6 bases). CDR1 and CDR2 from the germline V gene are SGHAT and FQNNGV. The CDR3 is 15 amino acids. V was trimmed by 5 bases and J by 3 bases, leaving 17 bases between them. The CDR3 spells CASSGSGDKNYEQYF. The CDR3, as DNA: TGTGCCAGCAGCGGTTCTGGGGACAAAAACTACGAGCAGTACTTC.

This clone occurred once. The CDR3 DNA reads as TGTGCCAGTAGTTTTAGGGGGCAATCCTACGAGCAGTACTTC. This codes for CASSFRGQSYEQYF. This chain links TRBV19 with TRBJ2-7; 7 nucleotides match TRBD1. This CDR3 region has 14 residues. CDR1 LNHDA and CDR2 SQIVND come from the germline V gene (reference sequence). V lost 5 bases, J lost 1 base, and 5 bases stayed unmatched.

This clone was detected only once. The chain employs TRBV5-1 and TRBJ2-3, with 7 bases fitting TRBD2. The CDR3 is made up of 12 amino acids. The germline V gene has CDR1 SGHRS and CDR2 YFSETQ. With V trimmed by 7 bases and J by 5 bases, 4 bases remained unmatched. Here the CDR3 DNA reads TGCGCCAGCCAGCGGGAAGGAGATACGCAGTATTTT. This codes for CASQREGDTQYF.

This rearrangement joins TRBV6-1 to TRBJ1-1; D gene ambiguous. Trimming took off 2 bases at V and 2 bases at J, with 9 bases between the two ends. This CDR3 is 14 amino acids long. Per the germline V gene, CDR1 is MNHNS and CDR2 is SASEGT. CDR3 nucleotides: TGTGCCAGCAGTGAAAGTCAGAGTAACACTGAAGCTTTCTTT. As protein: CASSESQSNTEAFF.

The chain combines TRBV4-1 with TRBJ1-4; TRBD1 is a possible D gene (6 bases). Germline values: CDR1 MGHRA, CDR2 YSYEKL. CDR3 length: 16 residues. V shed 0 bases and J shed 3 bases, with 11 bases lying between them. The CDR3 sequence: CASSQDLGGPNEKLFF. The DNA for the CDR3 is TGCGCCAGCAGCCAAGATTTAGGGGGGCCTAATGAAAAACTGTTTTTT.

V usage is TRBV5-1 and J usage is TRBJ1-1, with a possible D match to TRBD1 (6 bases). The length of the CDR3 is 15 residues. V was cut by 3 bases and J by 0 bases, with 12 bases left in between. Germline assignment: CDR1 SGHRS and CDR2 YFSETQ. CDR3 in DNA: TGCGCCAGCAGCTCAGGGGCCACAATGAACACTGAAGCTTTCTTT. The encoded protein is CASSSGATMNTEAFF.

This chain joins TRBV27 and TRBJ1-6; maybe TRBD1 (5 bases). V was clipped by 1 base and J by 8 bases, with 9 bases between them. The V gene's germline CDR1 is MNHEY and CDR2 SMNVEV (reference sequence). The CDR3 is 14 residues long. The CDR3 region is CASSLWGDYSPLHF. The CDR3 DNA reads TGTGCCAGCAGTTTATGGGGGGACTATTCACCCCTCCACTTT.

This sequence joins TRBV15 and TRBJ1-2; tentatively, D is TRBD1 (5 bases). V was shortened by 1 base and J by 7 bases, with 10 bases between the two germline ends. From germline, CDR1 is LNHNV and CDR2 YYDKDF (reference sequence). CDR3 length: 13 amino acids. CDR3 in amino acids: CATSRGGDRGYTF. CDR3 DNA sequence: TGTGCCACCAGCAGAGGAGGGGATCGTGGCTACACCTTC.

As DNA, the CDR3 is TGTGCCAGCAGCTTAAGTTACACCGGGGAGCTGTTTTTT. Translating gives CASSLSYTGELFF. The V call is TRBV11-2, the J call TRBJ2-2; D is unclear. The CDR3 length is 13 residues. V was cut by 2 bases and J by 3 bases, with 4 bases left in between. Germline V gene data show CDR1 as SGHAT and CDR2 as FQNNGV.

The J gene is TRBJ2-4, the V gene TRBV19, with 11 bases aligning to TRBD1. Trimming at V came to 4 bases and at J to 1 base, leaving 3 bases not matched to a gene. The germline V gene encodes CDR1 LNHDA and CDR2 SQIVND (reference sequence). The CDR3 has 16 amino acids. CDR3 protein: CASSRDRGSAKNIQYF. The CDR3 DNA reads TGTGCCAGTAGTAGGGACAGGGGGTCGGCCAAAAACATTCAGTACTTC.

V usage is TRBV7-2 and J usage is TRBJ2-2; D is undetermined. CDR1 SGHTA and CDR2 FQGNSA come from the germline V gene. The CDR3 contains 13 residues. V lost 6 bases, J lost 6 bases, and 11 bases lay in between. CDR3 in DNA: TGTGCCAGCAGTCCACCTGCAGCCGGGGAGCTGTTTTTT. Translating it yields CASSPPAAGELFF. Looking up the rest from reference TRBV7-2 and TRBJ2-2 gives the full variable domain: GAGVSQSPSNKVTEKGKDVELRCDPISGHTALYWYRQSLGQGLEFLIYFQGNSAPDKSGLPSDRFSAERTGGSVSTLTIQRTQQEDSAVYLCASSPPAAGELFFGEGSRLTVL.

The gene calls are TRBV6-1 and TRBJ1-4; D unclear. CDR3 length: 15 residues. V gave up 3 bases and J gave up 11 bases, with 19 bases separating them. CDR1 is MNHNS and CDR2 is SASEGT in the germline V gene. CDR3 residues: CASSDVQPRVRKLFF. The CDR3 DNA sequence: TGTGCCAGCAGTGATGTCCAGCCTCGGGTTCGGAAACTGTTTTTT.

The V call is TRBV5-1, the J call TRBJ2-7; the match to TRBD2 covers 7 bases. CDR1 is SGHRS and CDR2 is YFSETQ in the germline V gene. The CDR3 is made up of 15 amino acids. J lost 4 bases, V lost 4 bases, and 11 bases had no gene match. CDR3 sequence: CASSQTGLRSYEQYF. Written as DNA, the CDR3 is TGCGCCAGCAGCCAGACGGGACTAAGATCTTACGAGCAGTACTTC. Full variable domain (outside the CDR3, taken from reference TRBV5-1 and TRBJ2-7): KAGVTQTPRYLIKTRGQQVTLSCSPISGHRSVSWYQQTPGQGLQFLFEYFSETQRNKGNFPGRFSGRQFSNSRSEMNVSTLELGDSALYLCASSQTGLRSYEQYFGPGTRLTVT.

The chain links TRBV7-3 to TRBJ1-2; no firm D call. This CDR3 contains 17 residues. CDR1 is SGHTA, CDR2 FQGTGA, per germline. V lost 2 bases to trimming and J lost 8 bases, with 24 bases between them. The DNA of the CDR3 is TGTGCCAGCAGCTTATATGGAAGTCTCCCCCCCCTTGAGGGCTACACCTTC. Translated: CASSLYGSLPPLEGYTF.

The chain has TRBV6-5 and TRBJ1-4; D gene unclear. The CDR3 is 13 residues long. V dropped 2 bases and J dropped 0 bases, with 1 base sitting between them. CDR1 and CDR2 from the germline V gene are MNHEY and SVGAGI. The CDR3 here is CASSYATNEKLFF. CDR3 nucleotides: TGTGCCAGCAGTTACGCAACTAATGAAAAACTGTTTTTT.

The chain combines TRBV2 with TRBJ1-5; D gene unclear. Germline loops: CDR1 SNHLY, CDR2 FYNNEI. Deletions cut 5 bases from V and 6 bases from J, with 8 bases between. The CDR3 totals 12 residues. DNA for the CDR3: TGTGCCAGCAGTAGGACTCTTCAGCCCCAGCATTTT. This gives the protein CASSRTLQPQHF.

Note on this clone: At the DNA level, this CDR3 is encoded by other sequences in the same sample as well. V and J are TRBV12-3 or TRBV12-4 and TRBJ2-7; D uncertain. Trimming stripped 3 bases from V and 4 bases from J, with 7 bases between. This CDR3 region has 12 residues. CDR3 amino acids: CASSFGPYEQYF. In nucleotides, the CDR3 is TGTGCCAGCAGTTTTGGTCCTTACGAGCAGTACTTC.

The chain is built from TRBV9 and TRBJ2-1, with D possibly called TRBD1 or TRBD2 (5 bases each). This CDR3 contains 15 residues. Germline assignment: CDR1 SGDLS and CDR2 YYNGEE. V lost 4 bases, J lost 0 bases, and 11 bases lay in between. The CDR3 protein is CASSRDLLSYNEQFF. The CDR3 DNA sequence: TGTGCCAGCAGCCGGGACCTACTCTCCTACAATGAGCAGTTCTTC.